This entry lists 25 T cell receptor beta chains sequenced from one sample in a study of Graves' ophthalmopathy and Graves' hyperthyroidism. The study amplified TCR beta CDR3 regions using RNA transcripts. Amplification began with first-round RT-PCR using HTBI primers, then second-round multiplex PCR was performed. TCRdb re-derived calls from the multiplex PCR reads in MiXCR, one entry per CDR3 protein. The sample carries about 210,000 distinct CDR3 sequences, around 30% recorded once. What was sequenced was peripheral blood. These receptors came from a man over 45 with Graves' ophthalmopathy.

At least ten counts were recorded for this clonotype. This chain links TRBV7-2 with TRBJ2-2, with D hard to call. The length of the CDR3 is 14 residues. Deletions cut 3 bases from V and 1 base from J, with 6 bases between. CDR1 is SGHTA, CDR2 FQGNSA, per germline. For the CDR3, the DNA is TGTGCCAGCAGCTTTGACTTGAACACCGGGGAGCTGTTTTTT. This gives the protein CASSFDLNTGELFF.

The chain joins TRBV19 to TRBJ1-2; 7 bases are shared with TRBD1. This CDR3 contains 15 residues. Germline trimming cut 11 bases from V and 0 bases from J; bases unmatched to any gene: 12. Looked up from germline, CDR1 is LNHDA and CDR2 is SQIVND (reference sequence). The CDR3 sequence: CASSRIGTANYGYTF. The CDR3 nucleotides are TGTGCCTCCAGCCGGATTGGGACAGCTAACTATGGCTACACCTTC. Complete variable domain (other parts from reference TRBV19 and TRBJ1-2): DGGITQSPKYLFRKEGQNVTLSCEQNLNHDAMYWYRQDPGQGLRLIYYSQIVNDFQKGDIAEGYSVSREKKESFPLTVTSAQKNPTAFYLCASSRIGTANYGYTFGSGTRLTVV.

This clonotype was detected many times. The chain has TRBV12-3 or TRBV12-4 and TRBJ1-5; D not certain. This CDR3 is 13 amino acids long. The ends were cut back, 4 bases at V and 2 bases at J, with 6 bases in the middle. In DNA, the CDR3 is TGTGCCAGCAGTTCTGACGGCAATCAGCCCCAGCATTTT. Amino acid sequence: CASSSDGNQPQHF.

At least ten counts were recorded for this clonotype. The chain has TRBV6-6 and TRBJ1-6, with TRBD1 as a possible D gene (5 bases). This CDR3 is 15 amino acids long. V was cut by 6 bases and J by 8 bases, with 17 bases left in between. The germline gives CDR1 MNHNY, CDR2 SVGAGI (reference sequence). The CDR3 nucleotides are TGTGCCAGCAGCATTCACCAACAGGTGGATTCACCCCTCCACTTT. Residues: CASSIHQQVDSPLHF.

This clonotype showed up many times. This chain links TRBV6-1 with TRBJ1-1; TRBD1 agrees at 7 bases. This CDR3 contains 12 residues. Germline values: CDR1 MNHNS, CDR2 SASEGT. The V gene end was trimmed by 8 bases and the J gene end by 7 bases; junction bases not matched to a gene: 7. CDR3 coding DNA: TGTGCCAGCTCCGGGACAGCGAGTGAAGCTTTCTTT. Residues: CASSGTASEAFF.

V usage is TRBV24-1 and J usage is TRBJ1-2, with D unresolved. Trimming left V 3 bases short and J 6 bases short, with 10 bases between. The CDR3 is 13 residues long. Germline V CDR1 and CDR2: KGHDR, SFDVKD. CDR3 in amino acids: CATSDGGYDGYTF. The DNA of the CDR3 is TGTGCCACCAGTGATGGAGGGTACGATGGCTACACCTTC.

This clonotype has at least ten counts. The chain employs TRBV7-8 and TRBJ1-5; no firm D call. The V and J ends lost 1 base and 2 bases respectively, with 21 bases between them. Germline V lookup: CDR1 SGHVS, CDR2 FQNEAQ. The CDR3 sequence is 19 residues long. In DNA, the CDR3 is TGTGCCAGCAGCTTAGAGATAGGGAGGGAGGCTTGGGGCAATCAGCCCCAGCATTTT. As protein: CASSLEIGREAWGNQPQHF.

The chain couples TRBV28 to TRBJ1-1; 7 nucleotides agree with TRBD1. Losses at the gene ends were 6 bases for V and 1 base for J; bases not matched to a gene: 8. The germline V gene encodes CDR1 MDHEN and CDR2 SYDVKM. This CDR3 has 15 amino acids. The CDR3 DNA is TGTGCCAGCAGGCCTCTGGGACAGTGGAACACTGAAGCTTTCTTT. It encodes CASRPLGQWNTEAFF.

This clonotype was found many times. This chain uses TRBV9 with TRBJ1-2; TRBD1 might be the D (5 bases). Trimming took off 4 bases at V and 4 bases at J, with 14 bases between the two ends. This CDR3 is built from 14 residues. Germline V CDR1 and CDR2: SGDLS, YYNGEE. The CDR3 bases are TGTGCCAGCAGCACGGGACCCGACCTCTATGGCTACACCTTC. Its translation: CASSTGPDLYGYTF.

This clonotype was detected ten times or more. The junction shows a germline mismatch at one end, possibly a read error. The chain uses TRBV5-1 and TRBJ2-2; 9 bases map to TRBD2. Germline CDR1 SGHRS, CDR2 YFSETQ. The CDR3 loop spans 16 amino acids. The DNA of the CDR3 is TGCGCCAGCAGCTCGTCGGGACTAGCAGACACCAGGGAGCTGTTTTTT. Its protein is CASSSSGLADTRELFF.

This clonotype was recorded many times. V and J are TRBV29-1 and TRBJ1-5, with 8 bases aligning to TRBD1. The CDR3 is 14 amino acids. Germline CDR1 SQVTM, CDR2 ANQGSEA. The trim removed 4 bases at V and 3 bases at J, leaving 5 bases unmatched. CDR3 region: CSVAPGGDNQPQHF. Written as DNA, the CDR3 is TGCAGCGTTGCTCCAGGGGGCGACAATCAGCCCCAGCATTTT.

This clonotype was counted at least ten times. This chain uses TRBV30 with TRBJ1-5; D not certain. Germline-derived CDR1 and CDR2 are GTSNPN and SVGIG (reference sequence). Trimming cost V 0 bases and J 3 bases, with 6 bases left between them. The CDR3 covers 13 residues. The CDR3 is CAWSVRSNQPQHF. CDR3 nucleotides: TGTGCCTGGAGTGTGAGGTCCAATCAGCCCCAGCATTTT.

This clonotype has ten or more counts. The CDR3 sequence: CSVGRGQGPQYEQYF. The CDR3 DNA reads TGCAGCGTTGGGAGAGGACAGGGGCCGCAATACGAGCAGTACTTC. The gene calls are TRBV29-1 and TRBJ2-7; 9 nucleotides align to TRBD1. The V segment lost 4 bases and the J segment 4 bases; nucleotides outside the gene matches: 11. This CDR3 has 15 amino acids. Germline CDR1 reads SQVTM; CDR2 reads ANQGSEA.

In its sample, this clonotype was seen many times. This may arise from a read error, as a much more abundant clone is one base away. The V and J genes are TRBV12-3 or TRBV12-4 and TRBJ2-7; 8 nucleotides line up with TRBD2. The CDR3 length is 15 residues. In nucleotides, the CDR3 is TGTGCCGGCAGTTCCGGGACTAGTTATGGCTACGAGCAGTACTTC. Encoded protein: CAGSSGTSYGYEQYF.

This clonotype has a count of ten or more. The chain uses TRBV13 and TRBJ2-7; D remains ambiguous. There are 15 residues in the CDR3. Trimming took off 4 bases at V and 2 bases at J, with 15 bases between the two ends. CDR1 PRHDT and CDR2 FYEKMQ come from the germline V gene (reference sequence). Here the CDR3 reads CASSSSGVVAYEQYF. The CDR3, as DNA: TGTGCCAGCAGCTCCTCTGGGGTAGTCGCCTACGAGCAGTACTTC.

The chain combines TRBV12-3 or TRBV12-4 with TRBJ1-5; 7 bases agree with TRBD1. The CDR3 spans 15 residues. Trimming at V came to 6 bases and at J to 2 bases, leaving 7 bases not matched to a gene. The CDR3 region is CASSLGTVGNQPQHF. CDR3 in DNA: TGTGCCAGCAGCCTCGGGACAGTGGGCAATCAGCCCCAGCATTTT.

In this sample, this clonotype turned up many times. The CDR3 is CASSSGLGKTQYF. The CDR3 bases are TGTGCCAGCAGCTCGGGCCTGGGGAAGACCCAGTACTTC. The chain recombines TRBV13 with TRBJ2-5; D unclear. CDR1 is PRHDT, CDR2 FYEKMQ, per germline (reference sequence). V dropped 4 bases and J dropped 6 bases, with 12 bases sitting between them. This CDR3 comprises 13 residues.

This clonotype was seen at least ten times. The germline gene is not matched at one end of the junction; a read error may be the cause. The chain recombines TRBV7-2 with TRBJ1-3; the D gene is possibly TRBD1 (6 bases). The CDR3 spans 14 residues. Germline assignment: CDR1 SGHTA and CDR2 FQGNSA. For the CDR3, the DNA is TGTGCCAGCAGCCCGACAGGCTCTGGAAACACCACATATTTT. This translates into CASSPTGSGNTTYF.

This clonotype was seen ten or more times. The chain joins TRBV10-3 to TRBJ2-5, with 8 positions matching TRBD1. Unmatched junction bases numbered 4, after V lost 6 bases and J lost 4 bases. This CDR3 has 13 amino acids. CDR1 and CDR2 from the germline V gene are ENHRY and SYGVKD. CDR3 in amino acids: CAIRDTGGETQYF. The CDR3 DNA reads TGTGCCATCAGAGACACAGGGGGAGAGACCCAGTACTTC.

This clonotype has a single count. Since no conserved phenylalanine or tryptophan closes the CDR3, a read error is the likely cause. The limits of the CDR3 on the DNA are not certain, so only TCRdb's listed CDR3 is given. The V and J genes are TRBV29-1 and TRBJ1-5; the DNA was not compared with TRBD1, the D call given in the table. Germline CDR1 is SQVTM and CDR2 is ANQGSEA. 14 amino acids form the CDR3, both terminal residues included. CDR3 amino acids: CSVVRGAPHQPQRL.

This clonotype was counted many times. The chain combines TRBV19 with TRBJ2-7; D gene unclear. The CDR3 loop spans 13 amino acids. V lost 6 bases and J 2 bases, leaving 11 bases between the germline ends. Germline values: CDR1 LNHDA, CDR2 SQIVND (reference sequence). The CDR3 protein is CASRFVTTYEQYF. CDR3 DNA sequence: TGTGCCAGTAGATTTGTGACGACCTACGAGCAGTACTTC.

This clonotype was seen a handful of times. The rearrangement links TRBV24-1 to TRBJ1-2; D is possibly TRBD1 (6 bases). CDR1 is KGHDR and CDR2 is SFDVKD in the germline V gene. The CDR3 has 13 residues. Trimming removed 4 bases from V and 6 bases from J, with 11 bases in between. The CDR3 spells CATSDRTDDGYTF. As DNA, the CDR3 is TGTGCCACCAGTGACCGGACAGACGATGGCTACACCTTC.

This clonotype was detected ten times or more. The V call is TRBV19, the J call TRBJ1-6; a weak D match, TRBD1 (5 bases). The V and J ends lost 7 bases and 8 bases respectively, with 12 bases between them. The CDR3 has 13 residues. Germline loops: CDR1 LNHDA, CDR2 SQIVND (reference sequence). CDR3 coding DNA: TGTGCCAGTAACCCCGGGACGGATTCACCCCTCCACTTT. Its translation is CASNPGTDSPLHF.

At least ten counts were recorded for this clonotype. J is TRBJ2-7 and V is TRBV27; 11 bases are shared with TRBD2. Germline loops: CDR1 MNHEY, CDR2 SMNVEV (reference sequence). V trimming: 2 bases; J trimming: 5 bases; junction bases outside the gene matches: 23. The CDR3 extends over 21 amino acids. CDR3: CASSLMSRGVKTSGRQDEQYF. The CDR3 nucleotides read TGTGCCAGCAGTTTAATGTCGAGAGGGGTTAAAACTAGCGGGAGACAGGACGAGCAGTACTTC.

The J gene is TRBJ2-7, the V gene TRBV30; 8 bases are a match to TRBD2. Germline CDR1 is GTSNPN and CDR2 is SVGIG (reference sequence). The trim removed 3 bases at V and 0 bases at J, leaving 10 bases unmatched. The CDR3 sequence is 16 residues long. DNA of the CDR3: TGTGCCTGGAGCACACGACTGAGCGGGGGCTCCTACGAGCAGTACTTC. Protein: CAWSTRLSGGSYEQYF.